The 32 T cell receptor beta chains below all came from one sample that was sequenced in a study of graft-versus-host responses after intestinal transplantation. TCRdb's copy holds only in-frame clones and misses some; the assay was immunoSEQ multiplex PCR. The sample contains around 18,000 clones, 95% of which appear only once. This specimen consisted of PBMCs, obtained 23 days after intestinal transplant. These receptor sequences come from a human patient who received an intestinal transplant, so some T cells may come from the graft donor.

The chain has TRBV21-1 and TRBJ1-1; the D call in the table, TRBD1, was not verified against the DNA. TRBV21-1 represents a pseudogene. The CDR3 consists of 15 residues. In DNA, the CDR3 is TGTGCCAGCAGGATAGACAGGGATGAGAAGACTGAAGCTTTCTTT. Translation gives CASRIDRDEKTEAFF.

This clone was seen just once. The V call is TRBV5-1, the J call TRBJ2-7; D might be TRBD1 (6 bases). V lost 3 bases and J lost 1, with 11 bases in between. The CDR3 extends over 14 amino acids. Per the germline V gene, CDR1 is SGHRS and CDR2 is YFSETQ. CDR3 coding DNA: TGCGCCAGCAGCTGGGACAAAGGTTCCTACGAGCAGTACTTC. Its protein is CASSWDKGSYEQYF.

This chain links TRBV7-9 with TRBJ2-5; 7 nucleotides match TRBD1. V gave up 6 bases and J gave up 4 bases; unmatched junction bases: 5. The CDR3 covers 13 residues. Germline V gene lookup returns CDR1 SEHNR and CDR2 FQNEAQ (reference sequence). The CDR3 DNA follows: TGTGCCAGCAGTTCCTCAGGGGGAGAGACCCAGTACTTC. Translated, it gives CASSSSGGETQYF.

V and J are TRBV6-1 and TRBJ2-7, with 7 bases identical to TRBD1. Germline CDR1 MNHNS, CDR2 SASEGT. The ends lost 4 bases at V and 3 bases at J; junction bases unmatched: 6. This CDR3 contains 14 residues. For the CDR3, the DNA is TGTGCCAGCAGTGCAGGGGGTGATATCTACGAGCAGTACTTC. The encoded protein is CASSAGGDIYEQYF.

The chain joins TRBV15 to TRBJ2-1; tentatively, D is TRBD1 (5 bases). The CDR3 is made up of 13 amino acids. Trimming took 0 bases from V and 12 from J, leaving 12 bases between them. Germline V lookup: CDR1 LNHNV, CDR2 YYDKDF (reference sequence). The CDR3 is CATSRDGATGQFF. In nucleotides, the CDR3 is TGTGCCACCAGCAGAGATGGGGCTACGGGGCAGTTCTTC.

The genes are TRBV5-1 and TRBJ1-5; TRBD1 matches 9 bases. The CDR3 extends over 15 amino acids. V trimming: 1 base; J trimming: 7 bases; junction bases outside the gene matches: 6. Germline V gene sequence: CDR1 SGHRS, CDR2 YFSETQ. The CDR3 loop is CASSLTGGAGQPQHF. In DNA, the CDR3 is TGCGCCAGCAGCTTGACAGGGGGCGCGGGGCAGCCCCAGCATTTT.

The chain couples TRBV11-2 to TRBJ2-5; 9 nucleotides match TRBD1. Germline V gene lookup returns CDR1 SGHAT and CDR2 FQNNGV. J gave up 1 base and V 4 bases, and 10 bases lay outside the gene matches. The CDR3 is 17 amino acids. CDR3 sequence reads: CASSWGAGTGSQETQYF. The DNA for the CDR3 is TGTGCCAGCAGCTGGGGGGCGGGGACAGGGTCCCAAGAGACCCAGTACTTC.

The chain uses TRBV10-3 and TRBJ1-6; D is perhaps TRBD1 (5 bases). V gave up 0 bases and J gave up 9 bases, with 15 bases separating them. Germline CDR1 and CDR2: ENHRY and SYGVKD. The CDR3 is 16 amino acids. The DNA of the CDR3 is TGTGCCATCAGTGAGTCCCCGGGACGGGGGACTTCACCCCTCCACTTT. It codes for CAISESPGRGTSPLHF.

The chain joins TRBV4-1 to TRBJ2-6; 12 nucleotides align to TRBD1. The CDR3 spans 18 residues. Germline loops: CDR1 MGHRA, CDR2 YSYEKL. With 1 base clipped from V and 4 bases from J, the junction kept 5 bases outside the gene matches. The CDR3 spells CASSQAGQGAPGANVLTF. The CDR3 nucleotides read TGCGCCAGCAGCCAAGCGGGACAGGGGGCGCCAGGGGCCAACGTCCTGACTTTC.

This sequence joins TRBV14 and TRBJ2-3, with TRBD2 identical over 13 bases. Losses at the gene ends were 0 bases for V and 2 bases for J; bases not matched to a gene: 11. The CDR3 runs 20 residues. Germline CDR1 and CDR2: SGHDN and FVKESK. The CDR3 reads CASSQDRTSGRAYSTDTQYF. The CDR3 DNA is TGTGCCAGCAGCCAAGACCGTACTAGCGGGAGGGCCTACTCCACAGATACGCAGTATTTT.

The chain combines TRBV7-7 with TRBJ1-3, with D tentatively TRBD1 (5 bases). Deletions cut 5 bases from V and 0 bases from J, with 11 bases between. The CDR3 runs to 15 residues. CDR1 SSHAT and CDR2 FNYEAQ come from the germline V gene (reference sequence). The CDR3 DNA sequence: TGTGCCAGCAGCCTTGATGGGGGCTCTGGAAACACCATATATTTT. Translating it yields CASSLDGGSGNTIYF.

The chain has TRBV27 and TRBJ2-1, with D uncertain. Per the germline V gene, CDR1 is MNHEY and CDR2 is SMNVEV (reference sequence). The CDR3 contains 11 residues. V was shortened by 7 bases and J by 1 base, with 2 bases between the two germline ends. CDR3 amino acids: CASTSYNEQFF. The CDR3 DNA reads TGTGCCAGCACGTCCTACAATGAGCAGTTCTTC.

The gene calls are TRBV6-5 and TRBJ2-1, with D possibly being TRBD1 (6 bases). The ends were cut back, 0 bases at V and 7 bases at J, with 7 bases in the middle. CDR1 is MNHEY and CDR2 is SVGAGI in the germline V gene. The CDR3 has 13 residues. For the CDR3, the DNA is TGTGCCAGCAGTTACTCAACAGGGAATGAGCAGTTCTTC. It translates to CASSYSTGNEQFF.

This clone was detected a few times. The chain links TRBV18 to TRBJ1-5; 7 nucleotides align to TRBD1. V was pared by 0 bases and J by 6 bases, with 5 bases of the junction left unmatched. CDR3 length: 15 amino acids. Germline V gene sequence: CDR1 KGHSH, CDR2 LQKENI. The CDR3 here is CASSPPTGIGQPQHF. CDR3 DNA sequence: TGTGCCAGCTCACCACCGACAGGGATCGGTCAGCCCCAGCATTTT.

J is TRBJ2-3 and V is TRBV7-2; D might be TRBD2 (5 bases). Germline CDR1 is SGHTA and CDR2 is FQGNSA. CDR3 size: 18 residues. V lost 2 bases, J lost 1 base, and 19 bases lay in between. The CDR3 nucleotides are TGTGCCAGCAGCTTATATAACTCGCGGCTAGCAGGCACAGATACGCAGTATTTT. As protein: CASSLYNSRLAGTDTQYF.

This sequence joins TRBV11-2 and TRBJ2-5; TRBD2 matches 7 bases. The J call may not be correct, given that the DNA end is closer to TRBJ2-7. The CDR3 has 14 amino acids. The germline V gene has CDR1 SGHAT and CDR2 FQNNGV. The CDR3 protein is CASSLDPSGYEQYF. DNA for the CDR3: TGTGCCAGCAGCTTAGATCCTAGCGGCTACGAGCAGTACTTC.

The rearrangement uses TRBV4-2 and TRBJ1-4; weak D call: TRBD1 (6 bases). The CDR3 contains 16 residues. Germline lookup yields CDR1 LGHNA and CDR2 YNFKEQ. Trimming took off 4 bases at V and 4 bases at J, with 16 bases between the two ends. CDR3 coding DNA: TGTGCCAGCAGCCCACACTTGACGGACAGTAATGAAAAACTGTTTTTT. Residues: CASSPHLTDSNEKLFF.

CDR3 residues: CASSLVYTGLEETQYF. Written as DNA, the CDR3 is TGTGCCAGCAGTTTGGTTTACACAGGGCTGGAAGAGACCCAGTACTTC. The V and J genes are TRBV28 and TRBJ2-5, with D perhaps TRBD1 (6 bases). Germline-derived CDR1 and CDR2 are MDHEN and SYDVKM. The CDR3 length is 16 residues. Trimming stripped 3 bases from V and 3 bases from J, with 17 bases between.

The chain joins TRBV30 to TRBJ2-1; the match to TRBD2 covers 9 bases. In germline, CDR1 is GTSNPN, CDR2 SVGIG (reference sequence). The CDR3 runs 13 residues. The V and J ends lost 4 bases and 11 bases, in that order; junction bases with no gene match: 9. CDR3 nucleotide sequence: TGTGCCTGGATCTTGGCTAGCGGGAATCAGCAGTTCTTC. Translated, it gives CAWILASGNQQFF.

The chain has TRBV4-3 and TRBJ2-7; the match to TRBD2 covers 7 bases. The germline gives CDR1 LGHNA, CDR2 YSLEER. The CDR3 is 15 residues long. V shed 1 base and J 3 bases; nucleotides not matched to a gene: 6. The CDR3 here is CASSQVSGGVYEQYF. In nucleotides, the CDR3 is TGCGCCAGCAGCCAAGTGTCGGGAGGAGTCTACGAGCAGTACTTC.

The V call is TRBV2, the J call TRBJ2-5, with 9 bases aligning to TRBD1. The CDR3 is made up of 14 amino acids. Germline-derived CDR1 and CDR2 are SNHLY and FYNNEI. After removal of 6 bases from V and 1 base from J, the junction contained 3 bases not matched to a gene. The CDR3 DNA follows: TGTGCCAGCAGGATACAGGGGGCCCAAGAGACCCAGTACTTC. This sequence encodes CASRIQGAQETQYF.

This clone was observed once. The V and J genes are TRBV7-3 and TRBJ2-5; no reliable D call. This CDR3 comprises 10 residues. Between the trimmed V and J ends, which lost 2 bases and 5 bases, there was a span of 0 bases. In germline, CDR1 is SGHTA, CDR2 FQGTGA. The CDR3 spells CASSLETQYF. CDR3 in DNA: TGTGCCAGCAGCTTAGAGACCCAGTACTTC. Full variable domain (rest looked up from reference TRBV7-3 and TRBJ2-5): GAGVSQTPSNKVTEKGKYVELRCDPISGHTALYWYRQSLGQGPEFLIYFQGTGAADDSGLPNDRFFAVRPEGSVSTLKIQRTERGDSAVYLCASSLETQYFGPGTRLLVL.

V and J are TRBV7-2 and TRBJ1-2; tentatively, D is TRBD1 (5 bases). CDR3 length: 15 amino acids. V lost 1 base and J lost 6, with 15 bases in between. Looked up from germline, CDR1 is SGHTA and CDR2 is FQGNSA. This CDR3 is CASSLVIGEKNGYTF. In DNA form, the CDR3 reads TGTGCCAGCAGCTTAGTCATAGGGGAGAAAAATGGCTACACCTTC.

The chain carries TRBV12-2 and TRBJ2-1; the table names TRBD2, a call not compared with the DNA. TRBV12-2 is listed as a pseudogene. This CDR3 comprises 17 residues. Here the CDR3 DNA reads TGTGCAAGTCGCCCCCCAGGGGCTAGCGGGAGTTTCGATGAGCAGTTCTTC. It specifies CASRPPGASGSFDEQFF.

The J gene is TRBJ2-3, the V gene TRBV29-1, with D perhaps TRBD2 (6 bases). Germline V gene data show CDR1 as SQVTM and CDR2 as ANQGSEA. This CDR3 has 13 residues. The ends were cut back, 4 bases at V and 1 base at J, with 9 bases in the middle. The CDR3 is CSVGGGGTDTQYF. CDR3 sequence (DNA): TGCAGCGTTGGAGGCGGGGGCACAGATACGCAGTATTTT.

The chain couples TRBV7-3 to TRBJ1-2; D is unclear. The CDR3 totals 14 residues. Between the trimmed V and J ends, which lost 7 bases and 4 bases, there was a span of 16 bases. Germline V CDR1 and CDR2: SGHTA, FQGTGA. CDR3 sequence reads: CASTSTRRSYGYTF. CDR3 nucleotides: TGTGCCAGCACCTCCACCCGCAGGAGCTATGGCTACACCTTC.

The chain uses TRBV7-2 and TRBJ2-1, with TRBD1 matching over 8 bases. After removal of 5 bases from V and 1 base from J, the junction contained 10 bases not matched to a gene. The CDR3 extends over 17 amino acids. Germline loops: CDR1 SGHTA, CDR2 FQGNSA. CDR3 nucleotide sequence: TGTGCCAGCAGCCCGGCCCCGGGACAGGCATCCTACAATGAGCAGTTCTTC. Its translation: CASSPAPGQASYNEQFF.

The chain couples TRBV6-1 to TRBJ1-5; D ambiguous. The germline V gene has CDR1 MNHNS and CDR2 SASEGT. V lost 6 bases, J lost 5 bases, and 11 bases lay in between. This CDR3 has 13 amino acids. CDR3 nucleotide sequence: TGTGCCAGCAGCCCCTCGTGGGATCAGCCCCAGCATTTT. Residues: CASSPSWDQPQHF.

The genes are TRBV27 and TRBJ2-7; tentative D call: TRBD1 (5 bases). Germline V lookup: CDR1 MNHEY, CDR2 SMNVEV (reference sequence). This CDR3 region has 16 residues. V was shortened by 5 bases and J by 2 bases, with 19 bases between the two germline ends. The CDR3 reads CASSPASTALPYEQYF. The CDR3 DNA reads as TGTGCCAGCAGTCCAGCTTCGACAGCGTTACCCTACGAGCAGTACTTC.

This chain joins TRBV4-1 and TRBJ2-7; 8 positions match TRBD2. From germline, CDR1 is MGHRA and CDR2 YSYEKL. The CDR3 runs to 16 residues. The V segment lost 3 bases and the J segment 0 bases; nucleotides outside the gene matches: 7. Here the CDR3 DNA reads TGCGCCAGCAGCCACCTCATAGCGGGAAGCTCCTACGAGCAGTACTTC. Its protein is CASSHLIAGSSYEQYF.

The chain is built from TRBV11-2 and TRBJ2-7; D gene uncertain. V lost 0 bases, J lost 2 bases, and 5 bases lay in between. Germline loops: CDR1 SGHAT, CDR2 FQNNGV. The CDR3 totals 13 residues. The CDR3 region is CASSLDSAYEQYF. The DNA of the CDR3 is TGTGCCAGCAGCTTAGACTCCGCCTACGAGCAGTACTTC.

The rearrangement joins TRBV7-3 to TRBJ2-3, with D tentatively TRBD2 (5 bases). This CDR3 has 13 residues. Per germline, CDR1 SGHTA and CDR2 FQGTGA. The V gene lost 5 bases and the J gene lost 2 bases, with 8 bases spanning the gap. DNA for the CDR3: TGTGCCAGCAGCACCGACTACACAGATACGCAGTATTTT. It yields the protein CASSTDYTDTQYF.